A selection of T cell receptor beta chains follows, all from one sample in a study of beta chain features in type 1 diabetes. The assay was immunoSEQ multiplex PCR, and TCRdb's table has in-frame clones only and misses some. This table holds about 900,000 clones, 15% to 20% found once. Material for sequencing was naive CD4+ T cells from blood. The receptors stem from a young woman in good health. CDR3s include the opening cysteine and the closing phenylalanine or tryptophan. D genes are given only for firm matches. Clone sizes are given selectively: once, few, many, or a class where the clone is expanded.

size: NA; J: TRBJ2-6; D: NA; V: TRBV7-2; CDR3: CASSSPSSGANVLTF; DNA: TGTGCCAGCAGCTCACCCTCCTCTGGGGCCAACGTCCTGACTTTC
size: NA; J: TRBJ1-6; D: NA; V: TRBV6-5; CDR3: CASNEGRDNSPLHF; DNA: TGTGCCAGTAACGAGGGGCGCGATAATTCACCCCTCCACTTT
size: few; J: TRBJ2-5; D: NA; V: TRBV7-2; CDR3: CASSFSAQETQYF; DNA: TGTGCCAGCAGCTTCTCGGCTCAAGAGACCCAGTACTTC
size: NA; J: TRBJ2-2; D: NA; V: TRBV7-3; CDR3: CASSATSPGELFF; DNA: TGTGCCAGCAGCGCTACAAGTCCCGGGGAGCTGTTTTTT
size: NA; J: TRBJ1-2; D: NA; V: TRBV5-1; CDR3: CASSLGSVYGYTF; DNA: TGCGCCAGCAGCTTGGGCAGCGTCTATGGCTACACCTTC
size: NA; J: TRBJ2-7; D: NA; V: TRBV28; CDR3: CASSLVFYEQYF; DNA: TGTGCCAGCAGTTTGGTTTTTTACGAGCAGTACTTC
size: few; J: TRBJ2-3; D: NA; V: TRBV5-4; CDR3: CASSLRGSDTQYF; DNA: TGTGCCAGCAGCTTGAGAGGTTCAGATACGCAGTATTTT
size: NA; J: TRBJ1-1; D: NA; V: TRBV29-1; CDR3: CSVEATEGTEAFF; DNA: TGCAGCGTTGAGGCAACCGAAGGGACTGAAGCTTTCTTT
size: few; J: TRBJ2-1; D: NA; V: TRBV7-8; CDR3: CASSFRAPFQEQFF; DNA: TGTGCCAGCAGCTTTAGGGCCCCCTTCCAAGAGCAGTTCTTC
size: few; J: TRBJ2-7; D: TRBD1; V: TRBV15; CDR3: CATSSAGTGPYEQYF; DNA: TGTGCCACCAGCAGCGCCGGGACAGGGCCCTACGAGCAGTACTTC
size: few; J: TRBJ2-5; D: TRBD2; V: TRBV28; CDR3: CASRSGRETQYF; DNA: TGTGCCAGCAGGAGCGGGAGAGAGACCCAGTACTTC
size: NA; J: TRBJ2-7; D: TRBD2; V: TRBV4-2; CDR3: CASSQELRVIAGGNEQYF; DNA: TGTGCCAGCAGCCAAGAGCTCCGGGTGATAGCGGGAGGGAACGAGCAGTACTTC
size: few; J: TRBJ2-5; D: TRBD1; V: TRBV19; CDR3: CASSGQVQETQYF; DNA: TGTGCCAGTAGCGGACAGGTTCAAGAGACCCAGTACTTC
size: NA; J: TRBJ2-2; D: TRBD2; V: TRBV5-1; CDR3: CASSLPLAGGSGELFF; DNA: TGCGCCAGCAGCTTGCCGCTCGCGGGAGGATCCGGGGAGCTGTTTTTT
size: few; J: TRBJ2-2; D: TRBD2; V: TRBV28; CDR3: CASSLGLAGGTGELFF; DNA: TGTGCCAGCAGTTTGGGGCTGGCGGGAGGCACCGGGGAGCTGTTTTTT